A single sample is the source of the 8 T cell receptor beta chains below, sequenced in a study of T cells after yellow fever vaccination. TCRdb fed the 5' RACE reads into MiXCR, producing one record per CDR3 protein. The repertoire includes more than 350,000 distinct CDR3 sequences, 11% of them detected once, and 18% sits in the top ten. The sequencing used PBMCs, collected on the day of the first yellow fever vaccination. Receptors originate from a man aged 18 to 29 who received the YFV17D yellow fever vaccine.

This clonotype was observed many times. The rearrangement joins TRBV7-2 to TRBJ2-1, with 7 bases that match TRBD2. With V trimmed by 1 base and J by 4 bases, 7 bases remained unmatched. The CDR3 has 16 amino acids. The germline CDR1 and CDR2 sequences are SGHTA and FQGNSA. In nucleotides, the CDR3 is TGTGCCAGCAGCTTAGGTGGAGGCGGGAGTTACAATGAGCAGTTCTTC. Its protein product is CASSLGGGGSYNEQFF.

This clonotype was observed a few times. The V gene is TRBV19, the J gene TRBJ2-3; 10 bases align to TRBD2. The CDR3 totals 15 residues. V shed 5 bases, J shed 0 bases, and the junction held 2 bases outside the gene matches. Germline loops: CDR1 LNHDA, CDR2 SQIVND (reference sequence). The CDR3 nucleotides are TGTGCCAGTAGTCCAGCGGGGGGGAGCACAGATACGCAGTATTTT. Residues: CASSPAGGSTDTQYF.

The gene calls are TRBV29-1 and TRBJ1-1; D is possibly TRBD1 (5 bases). V lost 7 bases and J lost 4, with 10 bases in between. This CDR3 is built from 11 residues. In germline, CDR1 is SQVTM, CDR2 ANQGSEA. CDR3 sequence: CSALGGTEAFF. DNA of the CDR3: TGCAGCGCTCTTGGGGGCACTGAAGCTTTCTTT.

The chain employs TRBV10-3 and TRBJ1-2, with no clear D. The CDR3 runs to 14 residues. Germline V gene lookup returns CDR1 ENHRY and CDR2 SYGVKD. V gave up 0 bases and J gave up 8 bases, with 13 bases separating them. This chain's CDR3 is CAISESSSSRGYTF. CDR3 nucleotides: TGTGCCATCAGTGAGTCTTCGAGCTCTCGGGGCTACACCTTC.

The sample holds a few counts of this clonotype. The chain uses TRBV9 and TRBJ2-5; 7 nucleotides line up with TRBD1. The trim removed 4 bases at V and 4 bases at J, leaving 7 bases unmatched. Per germline, CDR1 SGDLS and CDR2 YYNGEE. The CDR3 covers 14 residues. CDR3 DNA: TGTGCCAGCAGCCCGAGACAGGGTACAGAGACCCAGTACTTC. It encodes CASSPRQGTETQYF. The whole variable domain, remainder taken from reference TRBV9 and TRBJ2-5, is DSGVTQTPKHLITATGQRVTLRCSPRSGDLSVYWYQQSLDQGLQFLIQYYNGEERAKGNILERFSAQQFPDLHSELNLSSLELGDSALYFCASSPRQGTETQYFGPGTRLLVL.

This clonotype has more than one count but fewer than ten. The V gene is TRBV5-1, the J gene TRBJ2-2; TRBD2 might be the D (5 bases). The CDR3 extends over 15 amino acids. V lost 7 bases and J 5 bases, leaving 18 bases between the germline ends. The V gene's germline CDR1 is SGHRS and CDR2 YFSETQ. The CDR3 sequence is CASRKGSVGTGELFF. The DNA of the CDR3 is TGCGCCAGCCGGAAGGGTAGCGTAGGAACCGGGGAGCTGTTTTTT.

This clonotype was seen a few times. V gene TRBV28 combines with J gene TRBJ1-1; D gene unclear. The CDR3 covers 15 residues. Trimming cost V 2 bases and J 5 bases, with 15 bases left between them. In germline, CDR1 is MDHEN, CDR2 SYDVKM. The CDR3 DNA is TGTGCCAGCAGTTTAGAATCGTCAGGAGATACTGAAGCTTTCTTT. The encoded protein is CASSLESSGDTEAFF. Full variable domain (rest looked up from reference TRBV28 and TRBJ1-1): DVKVTQSSRYLVKRTGEKVFLECVQDMDHENMFWYRQDPGLGLRLIYFSYDVKMKEKGDIPEGYSVSREKKERFSLILESASTNQTSMYLCASSLESSGDTEAFFGQGTRLTVV.

This rearrangement joins TRBV5-1 to TRBJ2-2; 11 nucleotides line up with TRBD2. The CDR3 is made up of 17 amino acids. From germline, CDR1 is SGHRS and CDR2 YFSETQ. Trimming cost V 4 bases and J 0 bases; bases outside gene matches: 5. The CDR3 DNA reads TGCGCCAGCAGCCAACCGACTAGCGGGGCGAACACCGGGGAGCTGTTTTTT. As protein: CASSQPTSGANTGELFF.